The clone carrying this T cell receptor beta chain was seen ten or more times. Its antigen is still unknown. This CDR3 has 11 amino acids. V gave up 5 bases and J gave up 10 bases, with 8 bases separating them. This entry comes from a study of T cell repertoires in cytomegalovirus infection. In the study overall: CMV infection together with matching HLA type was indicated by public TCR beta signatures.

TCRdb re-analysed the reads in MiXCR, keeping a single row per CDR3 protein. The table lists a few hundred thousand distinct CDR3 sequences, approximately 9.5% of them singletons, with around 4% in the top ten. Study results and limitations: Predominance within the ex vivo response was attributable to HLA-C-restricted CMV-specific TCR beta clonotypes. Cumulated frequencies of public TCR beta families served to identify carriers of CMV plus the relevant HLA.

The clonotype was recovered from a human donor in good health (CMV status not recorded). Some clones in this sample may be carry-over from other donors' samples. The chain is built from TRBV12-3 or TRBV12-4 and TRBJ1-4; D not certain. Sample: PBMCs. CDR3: CASSIKTKLFF. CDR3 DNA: TGTGCCAGCAGTATCAAGACAAAACTGTTTTTT.